This T cell receptor beta chain was recovered during a study of graft-versus-host responses after intestinal transplantation. Study-wide results and limits: GvH clones were found in recipient marrow; some appeared first in ileum or blood.

The protocol was immunoSEQ multiplex PCR, while the TCRdb copy is restricted to in-frame clones and leaves out a portion. Found here are 100,000 or so clones, roughly 90% of them singletons; the top ten hold around 0.17%. Concerning this clone itself: What it binds is unknown.

J was trimmed by 3 bases and V by 4 bases; bases with no gene match: 8. The CDR3 is made up of 16 amino acids. The germline V gene encodes CDR1 MGHRA and CDR2 YSYEKL. This TCR came from a human donor who received an intestinal transplant. The J gene is TRBJ2-7, the V gene TRBV4-1, with 11 bases that match TRBD2. Source: unstimulated CD4+ T cells sorted from spleen or lymph node cells, taken before intestinal transplant. The DNA of the CDR3 is TGCGCCAGCAGCCGTCGTTCTAGCGGGGGGAACTACGAGCAGTACTTC. Translated: CASSRRSSGGNYEQYF.